The text below deals with one T cell receptor (beta chain). Germline V gene lookup returns CDR1 ENHRY and CDR2 SYGVKD. V lost 8 bases and J lost 4, with 11 bases in between. This CDR3 has 12 amino acids. This sample is part of a study of control samples from healthy donors and cancer patients. Libraries were prepared by immunoSEQ multiplex PCR; TCRdb keeps only in-frame clonotypes and omits some of them. The sample contains over 150,000 clones, 85% to 95% of which appear only once. The chain carries TRBV10-3 and TRBJ1-2; D is unclear. This receptor was taken from a man aged 25 to 45 in good health. The sample taken for sequencing was blood. As DNA, the CDR3 is TGTGCCATCGCCGAGACCGGCTATGGCTACACCTTC. It encodes CAIAETGYGYTF.